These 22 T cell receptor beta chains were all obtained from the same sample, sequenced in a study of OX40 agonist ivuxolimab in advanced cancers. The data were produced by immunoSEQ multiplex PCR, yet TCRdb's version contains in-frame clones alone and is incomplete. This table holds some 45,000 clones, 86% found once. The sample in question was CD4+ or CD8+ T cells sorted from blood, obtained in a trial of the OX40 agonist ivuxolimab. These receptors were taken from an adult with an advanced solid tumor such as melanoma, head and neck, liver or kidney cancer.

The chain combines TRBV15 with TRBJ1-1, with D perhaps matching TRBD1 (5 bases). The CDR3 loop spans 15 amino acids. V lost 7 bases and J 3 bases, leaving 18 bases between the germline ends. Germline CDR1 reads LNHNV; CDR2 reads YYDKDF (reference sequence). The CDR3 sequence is CATTPDGGEHTEAFF. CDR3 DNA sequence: TGTGCCACCACCCCGGACGGGGGGGAACACACTGAAGCTTTCTTT.

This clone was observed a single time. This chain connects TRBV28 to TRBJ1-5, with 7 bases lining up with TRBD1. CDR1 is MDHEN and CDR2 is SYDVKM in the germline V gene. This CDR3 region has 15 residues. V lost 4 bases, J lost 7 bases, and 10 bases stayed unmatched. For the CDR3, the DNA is TGTGCCAGCAGTTCCGGACAGGCGACCGGGCAGCCCCAGCATTTT. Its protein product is CASSSGQATGQPQHF.

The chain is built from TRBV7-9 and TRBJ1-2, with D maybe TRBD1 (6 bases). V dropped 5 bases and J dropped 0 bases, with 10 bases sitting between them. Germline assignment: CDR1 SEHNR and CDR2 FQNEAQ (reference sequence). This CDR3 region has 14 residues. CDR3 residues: CASSEGQTNYGYTF. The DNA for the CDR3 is TGTGCCAGCAGCGAAGGACAGACTAACTATGGCTACACCTTC.

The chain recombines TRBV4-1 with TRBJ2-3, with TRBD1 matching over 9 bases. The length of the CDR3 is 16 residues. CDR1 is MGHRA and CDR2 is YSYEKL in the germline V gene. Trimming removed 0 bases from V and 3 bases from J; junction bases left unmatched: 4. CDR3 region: CASSQEGQGFTDTQYF. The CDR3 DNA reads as TGCGCCAGCAGCCAAGAGGGACAGGGTTTTACAGATACGCAGTATTTT.

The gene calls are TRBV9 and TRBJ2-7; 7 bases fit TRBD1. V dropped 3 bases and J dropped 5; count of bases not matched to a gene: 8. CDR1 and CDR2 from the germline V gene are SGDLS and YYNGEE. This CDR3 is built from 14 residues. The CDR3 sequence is CASSGYRGGDEQYF. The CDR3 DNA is TGTGCCAGCAGCGGTTACAGGGGTGGAGACGAGCAGTACTTC.

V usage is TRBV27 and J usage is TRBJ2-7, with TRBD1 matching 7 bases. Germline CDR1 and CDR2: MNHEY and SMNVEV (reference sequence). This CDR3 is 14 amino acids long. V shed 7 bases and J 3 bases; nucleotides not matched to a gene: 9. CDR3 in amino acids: CASTLGQPLYEQYF. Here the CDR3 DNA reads TGTGCCAGCACCCTGGGACAGCCACTCTACGAGCAGTACTTC.

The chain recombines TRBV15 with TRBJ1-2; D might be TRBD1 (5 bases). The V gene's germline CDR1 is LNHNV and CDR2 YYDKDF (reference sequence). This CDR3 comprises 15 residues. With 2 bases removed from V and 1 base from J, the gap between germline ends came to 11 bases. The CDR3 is CATSRSKTVNYGYTF. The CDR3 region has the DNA TGTGCCACCAGCAGATCTAAGACAGTTAACTATGGCTACACCTTC. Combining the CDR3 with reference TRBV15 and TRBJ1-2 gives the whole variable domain DAMVIQNPRYQVTQFGKPVTLSCSQTLNHNVMYWYQQKSSQAPKLLFHYYDKDFNNEADTPDNFQSRRPNTSFCFLDIRSPGLGDTAMYLCATSRSKTVNYGYTFGSGTRLTVV.

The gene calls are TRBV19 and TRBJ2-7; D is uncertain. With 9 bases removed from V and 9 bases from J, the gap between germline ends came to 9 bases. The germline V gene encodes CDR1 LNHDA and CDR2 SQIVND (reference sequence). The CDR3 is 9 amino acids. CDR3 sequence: CASATAQYF. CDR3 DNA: TGTGCCAGCGCCACGGCGCAGTACTTC.

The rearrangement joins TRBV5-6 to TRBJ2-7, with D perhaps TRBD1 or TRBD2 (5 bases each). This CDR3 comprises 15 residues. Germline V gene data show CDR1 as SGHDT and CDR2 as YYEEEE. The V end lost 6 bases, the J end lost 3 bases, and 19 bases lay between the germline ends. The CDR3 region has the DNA TGTGCCAGCACCGCTTGGTCAGAGGGGTACTACGAGCAGTACTTC. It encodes CASTAWSEGYYEQYF.

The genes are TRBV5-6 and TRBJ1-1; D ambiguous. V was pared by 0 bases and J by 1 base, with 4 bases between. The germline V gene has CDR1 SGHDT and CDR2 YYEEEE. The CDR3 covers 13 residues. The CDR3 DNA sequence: TGTGCCAGCAGCTTGGTATCGAACACTGAAGCTTTCTTT. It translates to CASSLVSNTEAFF.

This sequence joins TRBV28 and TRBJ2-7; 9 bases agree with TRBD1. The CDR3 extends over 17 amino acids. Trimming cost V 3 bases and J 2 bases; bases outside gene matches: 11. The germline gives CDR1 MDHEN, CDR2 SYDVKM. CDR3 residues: CASSLHRDREPPYEQYF. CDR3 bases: TGTGCCAGCAGTTTGCACAGGGACAGGGAGCCGCCCTACGAGCAGTACTTC. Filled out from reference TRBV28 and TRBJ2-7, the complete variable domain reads DVKVTQSSRYLVKRTGEKVFLECVQDMDHENMFWYRQDPGLGLRLIYFSYDVKMKEKGDIPEGYSVSREKKERFSLILESASTNQTSMYLCASSLHRDREPPYEQYFGPGTRLTVT.

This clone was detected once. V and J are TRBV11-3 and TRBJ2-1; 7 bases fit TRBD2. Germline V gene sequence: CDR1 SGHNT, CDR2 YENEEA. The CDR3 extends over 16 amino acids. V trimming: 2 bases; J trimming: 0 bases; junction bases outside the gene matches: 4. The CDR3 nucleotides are TGTGCCAGCAGCTTATCGGGCGGGAGCTCCTACAATGAGCAGTTCTTC. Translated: CASSLSGGSSYNEQFF.

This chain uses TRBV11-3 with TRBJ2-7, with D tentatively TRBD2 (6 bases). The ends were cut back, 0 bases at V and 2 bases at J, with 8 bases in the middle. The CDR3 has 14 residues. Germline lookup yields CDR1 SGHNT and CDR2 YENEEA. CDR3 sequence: CASSLDSGAYEQYF. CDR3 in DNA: TGTGCCAGCAGCTTAGATAGCGGCGCCTACGAGCAGTACTTC.

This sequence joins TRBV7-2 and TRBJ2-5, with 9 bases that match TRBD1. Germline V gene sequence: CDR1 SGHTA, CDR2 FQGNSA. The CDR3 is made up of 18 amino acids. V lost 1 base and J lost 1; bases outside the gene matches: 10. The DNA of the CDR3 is TGTGCCAGCAGCTTAGAAGTCGGGACAGGGTATCCCCAAGAGACCCAGTACTTC. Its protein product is CASSLEVGTGYPQETQYF. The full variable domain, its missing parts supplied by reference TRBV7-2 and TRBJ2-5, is GAGVSQSPSNKVTEKGKDVELRCDPISGHTALYWYRQSLGQGLEFLIYFQGNSAPDKSGLPSDRFSAERTGGSVSTLTIQRTQQEDSAVYLCASSLEVGTGYPQETQYFGPGTRLLVL.

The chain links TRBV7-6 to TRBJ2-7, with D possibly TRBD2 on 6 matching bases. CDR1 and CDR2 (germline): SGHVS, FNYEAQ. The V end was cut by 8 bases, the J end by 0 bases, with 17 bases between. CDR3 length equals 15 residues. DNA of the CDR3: TGTGCCAGCTCCTTCGGGGGAATCGGCTCCTACGAGCAGTACTTC. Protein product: CASSFGGIGSYEQYF.

CDR3 protein: CASSEGGAQSPDTQYF. CDR3 nucleotides: TGTGCCAGCAGTGAAGGGGGGGCCCAATCCCCAGATACGCAGTATTTT. The V call is TRBV2, the J call TRBJ2-3; the D call may be TRBD1 or TRBD2 (6 bases each). CDR3 length: 16 amino acids. Germline CDR1 and CDR2: SNHLY and FYNNEI. The ends were cut back, 1 base at V and 4 bases at J, with 15 bases in the middle.

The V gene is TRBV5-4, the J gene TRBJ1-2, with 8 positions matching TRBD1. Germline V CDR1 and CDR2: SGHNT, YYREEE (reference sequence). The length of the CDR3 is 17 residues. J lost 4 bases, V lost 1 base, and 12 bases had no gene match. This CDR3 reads CASSLSETGGPAYGYTF. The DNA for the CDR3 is TGTGCCAGCAGCTTGTCCGAAACAGGGGGTCCTGCCTATGGCTACACCTTC.

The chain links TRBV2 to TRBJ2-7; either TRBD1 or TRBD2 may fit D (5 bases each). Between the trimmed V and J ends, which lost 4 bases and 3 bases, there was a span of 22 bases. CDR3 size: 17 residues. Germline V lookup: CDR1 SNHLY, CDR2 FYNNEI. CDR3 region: CASSGGYGAKSYYEQYF. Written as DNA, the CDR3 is TGTGCCAGCAGTGGAGGGTACGGGGCAAAATCTTACTACGAGCAGTACTTC.

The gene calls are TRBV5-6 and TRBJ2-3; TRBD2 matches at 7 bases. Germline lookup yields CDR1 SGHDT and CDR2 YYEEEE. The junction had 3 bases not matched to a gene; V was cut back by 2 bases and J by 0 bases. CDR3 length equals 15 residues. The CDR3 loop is CASSFLRGSTDTQYF. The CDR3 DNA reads TGTGCCAGCAGCTTTTTGCGGGGGAGCACAGATACGCAGTATTTT. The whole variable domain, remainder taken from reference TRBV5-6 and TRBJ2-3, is DAGVTQSPTHLIKTRGQQVTLRCSPKSGHDTVSWYQQALGQGPQFIFQYYEEEERQRGNFPDRFSGHQFPNYSSELNVNALLLGDSALYLCASSFLRGSTDTQYFGPGTRLTVL.

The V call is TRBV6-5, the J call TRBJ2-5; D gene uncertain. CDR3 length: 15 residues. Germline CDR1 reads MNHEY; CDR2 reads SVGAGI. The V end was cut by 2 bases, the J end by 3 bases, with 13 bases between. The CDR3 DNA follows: TGTGCCAGCAGTTACGGCGGCAATGGGGAAGAGACCCAGTACTTC. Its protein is CASSYGGNGEETQYF.

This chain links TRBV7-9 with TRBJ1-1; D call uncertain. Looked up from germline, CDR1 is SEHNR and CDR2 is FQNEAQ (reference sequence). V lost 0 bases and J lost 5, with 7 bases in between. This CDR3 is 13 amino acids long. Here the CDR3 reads CASSLAKGTEAFF. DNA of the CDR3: TGTGCCAGCAGCTTAGCGAAGGGAACTGAAGCTTTCTTT.

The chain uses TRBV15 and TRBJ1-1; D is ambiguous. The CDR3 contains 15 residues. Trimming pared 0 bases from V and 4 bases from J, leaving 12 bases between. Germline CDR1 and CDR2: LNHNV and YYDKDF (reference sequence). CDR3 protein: CATSRDMDAVTEAFF. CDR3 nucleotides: TGTGCCACCAGCAGAGATATGGACGCGGTCACTGAAGCTTTCTTT.